This TCR beta chain stems from a study of blood T cell repertoires in COVID-19. Looking at the study overall: Specimens from acute and convalescent COVID-19 originated in the United States, Italy and Spain. The analysed material was cDNA or gDNA that came from T cells, B-cell-depleted T cells, or PBMCs.

Method: immunoSEQ multiplex PCR; TCRdb's copy keeps in-frame clones and lacks some. Of 150,000 to 200,000 clones listed, about 84% are singletons. Germline-derived CDR1 and CDR2 are KGHSH and LQKENI. This CDR3 comprises 17 residues. The V end was cut by 3 bases, the J end by 1 base, with 17 bases between. The clonotype originates from a woman in her twenties or thirties with acute or convalescent COVID-19. This chain connects TRBV18 to TRBJ2-3, with a tentative D call TRBD2 (5 bases). Sample: peripheral blood. CDR3 bases: TGTGCCAGCTCACCCCCGTCGGGCGGGCTCGGCACAGATACGCAGTATTTT. This gives the protein CASSPPSGGLGTDTQYF.